These 2 T cell receptor beta chains share one sample of origin, sequenced in a study of cytomegalovirus exposure and HLA in healthy donors (TCRdb year 2017). Preparation of the library involved the immunoSEQ multiplex PCR assay. For the multiplex PCR, a mixture combining 60 forward primers for TCR Vbeta segments and 13 reverse primers for TCR Jbeta segments was used. The source is immuneACCESS, and TCRdb retained only in-frame sequences with V and J called. Part of the clones is not carried over; for the studies checked, unresolved V genes explain less than half of this, and the remainder is unexplained. This sample gives about 180,000 clones in total; more than 75% of them show up just once. The biggest ten clones account for over 2% of the sample. The source material was PBMCs. Receptors originate from a woman aged 25 to 39 in good health and CMV-seropositive.

This clone was found a few times. In nucleotides, the CDR3 is TGTGCCAGCAGCCGGGCCGACAATCAGCCCCAGCATTTT. This translates into CASSRADNQPQHF. This chain connects TRBV4-2 to TRBJ1-5, with unresolved D. V was cut by 4 bases and J by 3 bases, with 7 bases left in between. The germline gives CDR1 LGHNA, CDR2 YNFKEQ. The CDR3 has 13 residues.

This clone came up once. The J gene is TRBJ2-1, the V gene TRBV11-3, with a weak D call TRBD1 (6 bases). The CDR3 length is 15 residues. Germline CDR1 and CDR2: SGHNT and YENEEA. V was shortened by 4 bases and J by 8 bases, with 18 bases between the two germline ends. The CDR3 nucleotides are TGTGCCAGCAGCTCCTGGGGGCAGGGAAGCGATGAGCAGTTCTTC. This sequence encodes CASSSWGQGSDEQFF. Drawing the rest from reference TRBV11-3 and TRBJ2-1, the complete variable domain is EAGVVQSPRYKIIEKKQPVAFWCNPISGHNTLYWYLQNLGQGPELLIRYENEEAVDDSQLPKDRFSAERLKGVDSTLKIQPAELGDSAVYLCASSSWGQGSDEQFFGPGTRLTVL.